This TCR beta chain was obtained from a study of control samples from healthy donors and cancer patients. The protocol was immunoSEQ multiplex PCR, while the TCRdb copy is restricted to in-frame clones and leaves out a portion. The sample contains approximately 160,000 clones, 94% of which appear only once. This clone was seen a single time. J lost 4 bases, V lost 0 bases, and 6 bases had no gene match. The CDR3 runs 15 residues. Germline V gives CDR1 SGDLS, CDR2 YYNGEE. The specimen sequenced was blood. The genes are TRBV9 and TRBJ1-2; 7 nucleotides align to TRBD1. The TCR originated in a woman aged 18-30 years in good health. In nucleotides, the CDR3 is TGTGCCAGCAGCGTAGCGGGAGGGGGCTTCTATGGCTACACCTTC. Residues: CASSVAGGGFYGYTF.